The 27 T cell receptor beta chains in this list originate from one sample, sequenced in a study of cytomegalovirus exposure and HLA in healthy donors. Primers for the PCR totalled 60 Vbeta and 13 Jbeta. Sequencing was performed with immunoSEQ multiplex PCR; in TCRdb, only in-frame clones are kept and a portion is missing. The table lists about 180,000 clones, over 70% of them singletons. What was sequenced was PBMCs. Every receptor here comes from a woman between 45 and 60 years old in good health and CMV-seropositive.

By share, this clone counts as medium-sized (0.01 to 0.1%). The genes are TRBV29-1 and TRBJ2-7; possible D gene TRBD1, 5 bases. CDR1 and CDR2 from the germline V gene are SQVTM and ANQGSEA. V was cut by 5 bases and J by 2 bases, with 10 bases left in between. The CDR3 totals 12 residues. The CDR3 here is CSVWAGTYEQYF. In DNA form, the CDR3 reads TGCAGCGTTTGGGCAGGGACCTACGAGCAGTACTTC.

Only a few counts were recorded for this clone. This sample also contains other DNA sequences that code for the same CDR3. V usage is TRBV2 and J usage is TRBJ2-7; no clear D. CDR1 and CDR2 (germline): SNHLY, FYNNEI. Trimming stripped 6 bases from V and 4 bases from J, with 7 bases between. The CDR3 has 11 residues. The CDR3 protein is CASSLTYEQYF. CDR3 DNA: TGTGCCAGCAGCCTGACTTACGAGCAGTACTTC.

The chain combines TRBV2 with TRBJ2-1, with 10 bases that match TRBD2. With V trimmed by 11 bases and J by 7 bases, 11 bases remained unmatched. The germline gives CDR1 SNHLY, CDR2 FYNNEI. This CDR3 has 14 residues. CDR3 coding DNA: TGTGCCGGAGAGAGCGGGGGGGCCGGGAATGAGCAGTTCTTC. It encodes CAGESGGAGNEQFF.

V usage is TRBV9 and J usage is TRBJ1-5, with D maybe TRBD1 (6 bases). CDR1 SGDLS and CDR2 YYNGEE come from the germline V gene. CDR3 length: 14 residues. V shed 4 bases and J shed 7 bases, with 15 bases lying between them. This chain's CDR3 is CASSLRQEEQPQHF. In nucleotides, the CDR3 is TGTGCCAGCAGCCTTCGACAGGAGGAACAGCCCCAGCATTTT.

In its sample, this clone was seen a few times. This sequence joins TRBV5-1 and TRBJ2-5, with 8 nucleotides matching TRBD1. The germline V gene encodes CDR1 SGHRS and CDR2 YFSETQ. Trimming cost V 6 bases and J 1 base; bases outside gene matches: 2. This CDR3 has 13 amino acids. CDR3 nucleotides: TGCGCCAGCACCGGACAGGGCCAAGAGACCCAGTACTTC. This encodes CASTGQGQETQYF.

CDR3 loop: CASSHSRTNEKLFF. The CDR3, as DNA: TGCGCCAGCAGCCACAGTCGAACTAATGAAAAACTGTTTTTT. The chain links TRBV4-3 to TRBJ1-4; the D is unclear. CDR3 length: 14 amino acids. Trimming left V 3 bases short and J 1 base short, with 6 bases between. CDR1 and CDR2 from the germline V gene are LGHNA and YSLEER.

The chain joins TRBV7-9 to TRBJ1-2; D gene uncertain. The germline V gene encodes CDR1 SEHNR and CDR2 FQNEAQ (reference sequence). V was shortened by 5 bases and J by 3 bases, with 16 bases between the two germline ends. The CDR3 has 15 amino acids. CDR3 residues: CASSPARVSYYGYTF. The CDR3 nucleotides read TGTGCCAGCAGCCCGGCCCGGGTTTCTTACTATGGCTACACCTTC. The entire variable domain, with the rest obtained from reference TRBV7-9 and TRBJ1-2, is as follows: DTGVSQNPRHKITKRGQNVTFRCDPISEHNRLYWYRQTLGQGPEFLTYFQNEAQLEKSRLLSDRFSAERPKGSFSTLEIQRTEQGDSAMYLCASSPARVSYYGYTFGSGTRLTVV.

This chain links TRBV4-3 with TRBJ1-5; D is undetermined. This CDR3 comprises 16 residues. The germline V gene has CDR1 LGHNA and CDR2 YSLEER. Between the trimmed V and J ends, which lost 0 bases and 0 bases, there was a span of 9 bases. The CDR3 DNA reads TGCGCCAGCAGCCAAGACTCCGCGGTTAGCAATCAGCCCCAGCATTTT. Its protein product is CASSQDSAVSNQPQHF.

The genes are TRBV18 and TRBJ2-5; 10 bases are a match to TRBD2. CDR3 length: 16 amino acids. Germline CDR1 KGHSH, CDR2 LQKENI. J gave up 1 base and V 2 bases, and 4 bases lay outside the gene matches. The CDR3 region has the DNA TGTGCCAGCTCACCAAGGAGCGGGGGGGTCCAAGAGACCCAGTACTTC. Translating gives CASSPRSGGVQETQYF.

The V call is TRBV18, the J call TRBJ2-5; 10 bases match TRBD1. Per the germline V gene, CDR1 is KGHSH and CDR2 is LQKENI. This CDR3 has 15 residues. After removal of 2 bases from V and 5 bases from J, the junction contained 5 bases not matched to a gene. The DNA for the CDR3 is TGTGCCAGCTCACCAGGGACAGGGGATGGTGAGACCCAGTACTTC. Amino acid sequence: CASSPGTGDGETQYF.

The V gene is TRBV9, the J gene TRBJ2-2, with a tentative D call TRBD1 (6 bases). The germline CDR1 and CDR2 sequences are SGDLS and YYNGEE. Trimming left V 7 bases short and J 3 bases short, with 19 bases between. The CDR3 covers 16 residues. As DNA, the CDR3 is TGTGCCAGCGGGGGACACCTCTCAGAGGACACCGGGGAGCTGTTTTTT. This codes for CASGGHLSEDTGELFF. Drawing the rest from reference TRBV9 and TRBJ2-2, the complete variable domain is DSGVTQTPKHLITATGQRVTLRCSPRSGDLSVYWYQQSLDQGLQFLIQYYNGEERAKGNILERFSAQQFPDLHSELNLSSLELGDSALYFCASGGHLSEDTGELFFGEGSRLTVL.

The V call is TRBV27, the J call TRBJ2-7; 8 nucleotides agree with TRBD1. The CDR3 is 14 amino acids. V shed 4 bases, J shed 1 base, and the junction held 3 bases outside the gene matches. Germline CDR1 MNHEY, CDR2 SMNVEV (reference sequence). CDR3 residues: CASSSRGPSYEQYF. CDR3 nucleotides: TGTGCCAGCAGTTCCAGGGGGCCTTCCTACGAGCAGTACTTC.

This chain links TRBV10-3 with TRBJ1-2; 9 nucleotides agree with TRBD1. CDR1 ENHRY and CDR2 SYGVKD come from the germline V gene. This CDR3 region has 13 residues. J gave up 7 bases and V 9 bases, and 9 bases lay outside the gene matches. The CDR3 region has the DNA TGTGCCATACATACAGGGGGCGCGGGTGGCTACACCTTC. This gives the protein CAIHTGGAGGYTF.

V is TRBV7-2 and J is TRBJ2-5, with 11 bases that match TRBD2. The V segment lost 5 bases and the J segment 2 bases; nucleotides outside the gene matches: 4. There are 15 residues in the CDR3. CDR1 is SGHTA and CDR2 is FQGNSA in the germline V gene. CDR3 loop: CASSATSGVQETQYF. Written as DNA, the CDR3 is TGTGCCAGCAGCGCGACTAGCGGGGTACAAGAGACCCAGTACTTC.

This clone came up a few times. V and J are TRBV27 and TRBJ2-3; no definite D call. The CDR3 covers 14 residues. Germline V gives CDR1 MNHEY, CDR2 SMNVEV (reference sequence). The V end was cut by 4 bases, the J end by 0 bases, with 8 bases between. CDR3 DNA sequence: TGTGCCAGCAGTTATTCTAGAAGCACAGATACGCAGTATTTT. This encodes CASSYSRSTDTQYF.

This clone was recorded a few times. This rearrangement joins TRBV6-6 to TRBJ2-6; a possible D gene is TRBD1 (5 bases). Germline V gives CDR1 MNHNY, CDR2 SVGAGI (reference sequence). The CDR3 is made up of 15 amino acids. The V end was cut by 3 bases, the J end by 0 bases, with 6 bases between. In nucleotides, the CDR3 is TGTGCCAGCAGTTATAGGGGCTCTGGGGCCAACGTCCTGACTTTC. Translation: CASSYRGSGANVLTF.

The chain's CDR3 is CASSLGWGGGADTQYF. The CDR3 nucleotides read TGTGCCAGCAGCTTAGGGTGGGGGGGTGGAGCAGATACGCAGTATTTT. The chain combines TRBV7-2 with TRBJ2-3; 7 nucleotides line up with TRBD2. In germline, CDR1 is SGHTA, CDR2 FQGNSA. The V and J ends lost 1 base and 4 bases, in that order; junction bases with no gene match: 8. The CDR3 is made up of 16 amino acids.

This chain links TRBV18 with TRBJ1-5; no firm D call. The length of the CDR3 is 12 residues. V was pared by 0 bases and J by 5 bases, with 2 bases between. Per germline, CDR1 KGHSH and CDR2 LQKENI. Written as DNA, the CDR3 is TGTGCCAGCTCACCACCCGATCAGCCCCAGCATTTT. It translates to CASSPPDQPQHF.

The chain has TRBV19 and TRBJ1-4; no clear D. This CDR3 has 17 residues. Trimming pared 3 bases from V and 0 bases from J, leaving 14 bases between. Germline assignment: CDR1 LNHDA and CDR2 SQIVND (reference sequence). The CDR3 DNA is TGTGCCAGTAGTATCAGTCTGCGGTATGCAACTAATGAAAAACTGTTTTTT. It translates to CASSISLRYATNEKLFF.

V and J are TRBV5-8 and TRBJ1-4; 9 bases align to TRBD1. This CDR3 has 14 residues. Looked up from germline, CDR1 is SGHTS and CDR2 is YDEGEE. Trimming cost V 1 base and J 7 bases; bases outside gene matches: 2. CDR3 loop: CASSLRTGVEKLFF. The CDR3 DNA sequence: TGTGCCAGCAGCTTGCGGACAGGGGTTGAAAAACTGTTTTTT. The complete variable domain, with remaining parts taken from reference TRBV5-8 and TRBJ1-4, reads EAGVTQSPTHLIKTRGQQATLRCSPISGHTSVYWYQQALGLGLQFLLWYDEGEERNRGNFPPRFSGRQFPNYSSELNVNALELEDSALYLCASSLRTGVEKLFFGSGTQLSVL.

This chain connects TRBV15 to TRBJ2-2, with 7 bases that match TRBD2. After removal of 0 bases from V and 3 bases from J, the junction contained 7 bases not matched to a gene. The CDR3 has 17 amino acids. The germline CDR1 and CDR2 sequences are LNHNV and YYDKDF (reference sequence). The CDR3 protein is CATSRDWGGSDTGELFF. In DNA, the CDR3 is TGTGCCACCAGCAGAGATTGGGGGGGTAGCGACACCGGGGAGCTGTTTTTT.

As concerns this clone: At the DNA level, this CDR3 is encoded by other sequences in the same sample as well. V gene TRBV19 combines with J gene TRBJ2-7, with a weak D call TRBD1 (5 bases). Between the trimmed V and J ends, which lost 5 bases and 6 bases, there was a span of 11 bases. There are 12 residues in the CDR3. The germline gives CDR1 LNHDA, CDR2 SQIVND (reference sequence). The CDR3 loop reads CASSSDRGEQYF. The CDR3 nucleotides are TGTGCCAGTAGTTCCGACAGAGGCGAGCAGTACTTC. The full variable domain, completed using reference TRBV19 and TRBJ2-7, is DGGITQSPKYLFRKEGQNVTLSCEQNLNHDAMYWYRQDPGQGLRLIYYSQIVNDFQKGDIAEGYSVSREKKESFPLTVTSAQKNPTAFYLCASSSDRGEQYFGPGTRLTVT.

This clone appeared many times. The chain is built from TRBV4-3 and TRBJ1-1, with a possible D match to TRBD1 (5 bases). The CDR3 consists of 13 residues. The ends were cut back, 0 bases at V and 10 bases at J, with 12 bases in the middle. The germline V gene encodes CDR1 LGHNA and CDR2 YSLEER. CDR3 sequence: CASSQDQGLPAFF. The CDR3 DNA is TGCGCCAGCAGCCAAGATCAGGGACTTCCAGCTTTCTTT.

The chain links TRBV4-1 to TRBJ1-2, with D tentatively TRBD1 (6 bases). The CDR3 covers 16 residues. The germline CDR1 and CDR2 sequences are MGHRA and YSYEKL. V lost 1 base to trimming and J lost 7 bases, with 19 bases between them. CDR3 residues: CASSQAPNRDDGGYTF. In nucleotides, the CDR3 is TGCGCCAGCAGCCAAGCCCCAAACAGGGATGACGGTGGCTACACCTTC.

The V gene is TRBV29-1, the J gene TRBJ2-7, with D maybe TRBD2 (5 bases). The CDR3 totals 12 residues. Germline CDR1 SQVTM, CDR2 ANQGSEA. V was shortened by 6 bases and J by 3 bases, with 12 bases between the two germline ends. CDR3 loop: CSVWSLGYEQYF. As DNA, the CDR3 is TGCAGCGTCTGGTCACTAGGCTACGAGCAGTACTTC.

The sample holds a few counts of this clone. The chain has TRBV14 and TRBJ2-3, with D possibly TRBD1 on 5 matching bases. V lost 0 bases, J lost 2 bases, and 18 bases lay in between. Germline lookup yields CDR1 SGHDN and CDR2 FVKESK. This CDR3 comprises 18 residues. The CDR3: CASSQESVREFFTDTQYF. The DNA of the CDR3 is TGTGCCAGCAGCCAAGAATCGGTCAGGGAATTTTTCACAGATACGCAGTATTTT. Complete variable domain (other parts from reference TRBV14 and TRBJ2-3): EAGVTQFPSHSVIEKGQTVTLRCDPISGHDNLYWYRRVMGKEIKFLLHFVKESKQDESGMPNNRFLAERTGGTYSTLKVQPAELEDSGVYFCASSQESVREFFTDTQYFGPGTRLTVL.

The count of this clone is one. The CDR3 coding sequence is TGTGCCAGCAGTGAAGCGGGCTCCGACTGGGGCTACACCTTC. This sequence encodes CASSEAGSDWGYTF. V is TRBV25-1 and J is TRBJ1-2; no clear D gene. CDR3 size: 14 residues. Germline lookup yields CDR1 MGHDK and CDR2 SYGVNS. The V end lost 2 bases, the J end lost 8 bases, and 15 bases lay between the germline ends.